This T cell receptor (beta chain) was recovered during a study of shared clonotypes between healthy human individuals. The J segment lost 3 bases and the V segment lost 4 bases, leaving 12 bases of the junction unmatched. The CDR3 totals 17 residues. CDR1 is SEHNR, CDR2 FQNEAQ, per germline (reference sequence). Terminally differentiated effector memory CD45RA+ cells were excluded by CCR7 positive selection of CD45RO-negative cells. General study points: The study found about 5% of naive CD4 clonotypes shared across a handful of donors. A limitation of the genetic and exposure-history diversity represented arose from few donors.

For this clone: Its antigen remains unknown.

Assay execution took place at the deep level. Some clones are missing from TCRdb's copy, which holds only in-frame ones; the method was immunoSEQ multiplex PCR. This sample yields some 580,000 clones, of which roughly 98% are seen a single time; 0.3% belongs to the top ten. This clonotype was sampled from a man between 25 and 39 years old in good health. The chain is built from TRBV7-9 and TRBJ1-3; 7 positions agree with TRBD1. The sequenced material came from naive CD8+ T cells sorted from blood. The CDR3 bases are TGTGCCAGCAGCTCCTGGGACAGTCTAGACGGTGGAAACACCATATATTTT. Amino acids: CASSSWDSLDGGNTIYF.